This TCR beta chain came from a study of blood T cell repertoires in COVID-19. Across the study: COVID-19 samples, acute and convalescent, were from the United States, Italy and Spain. From T cells, B-cell-depleted T cells, or PBMCs came the material, which was cDNA or gDNA.

Measured with immunoSEQ multiplex PCR; TCRdb has only the in-frame clones, and not every one. Among tens of thousands of clones listed, roughly 79% were seen once. The CDR3 extends over 15 amino acids. CDR1 is LGHDT and CDR2 is YNNKEL in the germline V gene (reference sequence). V was pared by 1 base and J by 9 bases, with 13 bases between. The clonotype comes from an older woman with acute or convalescent COVID-19. The chain uses TRBV3-1 (or the pseudogene TRBV3-2) and TRBJ1-6, with a weak D call TRBD1 (5 bases). The sample was peripheral blood. The CDR3 loop is CASSQGTRRGSPLHF. The CDR3 DNA reads TGTGCCAGCAGCCAAGGTACGCGTAGGGGTTCACCCCTCCACTTT.